This T cell receptor beta chain appears in the sequencing data of a study of blood T cell repertoires in COVID-19. Libraries were prepared by immunoSEQ multiplex PCR; TCRdb keeps only in-frame clonotypes and omits some of them. The data contain more than 120,000 clones, 84% of them singletons. Trimming cost V 2 bases and J 2 bases, with 14 bases left between them. The CDR3 has 15 residues. Per the germline V gene, CDR1 is SGDLS and CDR2 is YYNGEE. This sequence originates from a human donor in a cohort sampled during active COVID-19. V and J are TRBV9 and TRBJ2-7, with D possibly TRBD2 on 6 matching bases. What was sequenced was peripheral blood. The CDR3 DNA reads TGTGCCAGCAGCGTTTTAGCGGCGCCGGCCTACGAGCAGTACTTC. Translation: CASSVLAAPAYEQYF.